Sequencing of this T cell receptor beta chain was carried out in a study of blood T cell repertoires in COVID-19. Overall study context: PBMCs, B-cell-depleted T cells, or T cells provided the cDNA or gDNA that made up the material.

J gave up 5 bases and V 3 bases, and 0 bases lay outside the gene matches. The CDR3 is made up of 15 amino acids. Per germline, CDR1 SGHNT and CDR2 YYREEE (reference sequence). In the authors' methods: For nucleated cells, counts were estimated from reference gene primer amplification. TCRdb keeps only in-frame clones here, not all; method: immunoSEQ multiplex PCR. V and J calls and clone size are as listed in that table; D and trimming were resolved from the DNA. The sample lists 150,000 to 200,000 clones, around 82% seen once, with roughly 5.2% in the top ten. Across about two dozen US areas, participants ranged in age from roughly 18 to 95 years.

Material: PBMCs or T cells enriched from blood (not recorded which). The TCR originated in a woman aged 55 to 70 with acute COVID-19. The V and J genes are TRBV5-4 and TRBJ2-1; 15 bases align to TRBD2. The CDR3 protein is CASSWTSGRDNEQFF. CDR3 coding DNA: TGTGCCAGCAGCTGGACTAGCGGGAGGGACAATGAGCAGTTCTTC.